The clone carrying this T cell receptor beta chain was counted many times. Antigen specificity is unknown. The data stem from a study of regulatory T cells in long-lasting Graves disease. Study findings and constraints: Persistent-disease Graves' patients showed less TCR diversity than new cases. New patients shared 970 or so public clonotypes, and persistent patients shared more, with about 2,700.

Time point noted: newly diagnosed GD, antithyroid drugs for less than 3 months. PBMC RNA was the source of the TCR library. Construction of the TCR beta libraries employed iRepertoire HTBI primers in conjunction with Arm-PCR of CDR3 regions. One entry per CDR3 protein, called by TCRdb with MiXCR from the multiplex PCR reads. The sample consists of roughly 420,000 distinct CDR3 sequences, roughly 15% of them appearing once. CDR1 and CDR2 (germline): MNHEY, SMNVEV (reference sequence). The ends were cut back, 3 bases at V and 2 bases at J, with 11 bases in the middle. This CDR3 has 14 residues. The sample was also linked to a second study, of T cells in Graves' hyperthyroidism and ophthalmopathy. From that paper: In the blood, most expanded thyroid clonotypes above 0.001 appeared as well.

This material consisted of peripheral blood mononuclear cells (PBMCs), taken at new diagnosis, from a patient treated with antithyroid drugs. The V and J genes are TRBV27 and TRBJ2-7; D ambiguous. The source of this sequence is a woman in her 30s with Graves disease. This chain's CDR3 is CASSFNRIAYEQYF. In nucleotides, the CDR3 is TGTGCCAGCAGTTTCAACCGGATCGCCTACGAGCAGTACTTC.